This TCR beta chain was identified in a study of response to subunit inactivated influenza vaccine. Findings and limits, study-wide: There was a suggestion from the authors that each seasonal influenza vaccination recruits few new T cells.

On this clonotype itself: As yet, its antigen is unknown.

TCRdb reprocessed the RT-PCR reads via MiXCR and lists one record per CDR3 protein. The sample holds hundreds of thousands of distinct CDR3 sequences; approximately 18% are singletons and the top ten take 11%. Material: PBMCs from blood, obtained less than 6 days after vaccination. This clonotype was sampled from a man in his fifties who received an inactivated influenza vaccine.

Written as DNA, the CDR3 is TGTGCCAGCAGTTACCCGGGGGCTGGTTACGAGCAGTACTTC. Protein sequence: CASSYPGAGYEQYF. The rearrangement links TRBV6-5 to TRBJ2-7; D is possibly TRBD1 or TRBD2 (6 bases each). The germline V gene has CDR1 MNHEY and CDR2 SVGAGI. With 2 bases removed from V and 4 bases from J, the gap between germline ends came to 12 bases. CDR3 length: 14 residues.